The source of this T cell receptor (beta chain) is a study of Graves' ophthalmopathy and Graves' hyperthyroidism. Exclusion covered patients with other autoimmune diseases or uncontrolled infections (as well as pregnancy or lactation). This clonotype was counted ten times or more. The antigen is unknown. Amplification of TCR beta CDR3 regions used RNA transcripts. Investigators did first-round RT-PCR with HTBI primers, then second-round multiplex PCR. Using its own MiXCR run on the multiplex PCR reads, TCRdb lists one record per CDR3 protein. The sample includes around 40,000 distinct CDR3 sequences, under 65% seen only once; the top ten take more than 15%. The study, taken as a whole, reports: Most thyroid clonotypes with frequency above 0.001 were detected in blood too. Distinction of ophthalmopathy from stable hyperthyroidism by a 13-signature model reached about 87% sensitivity and 70% to 83% specificity.

The V end was cut by 2 bases, the J end by 4 bases, with 6 bases between. From germline, CDR1 is SEHNR and CDR2 FQNEAQ (reference sequence). The CDR3 has 13 residues. Sequencing used peripheral blood. The J gene is TRBJ2-4, the V gene TRBV7-9; D is uncertain. This TCR was sampled from an adult man with Graves' ophthalmopathy. The CDR3 nucleotides read TGTGCCAGCAGCTTACCGGGTAAAAACATTCAGTACTTC. Translated: CASSLPGKNIQYF.